These T cell receptor beta chains were read from a single sample in a study of blood T cell repertoires in COVID-19. The data were produced by immunoSEQ multiplex PCR, yet TCRdb's version contains in-frame clones alone and is incomplete. This sample has approximately 71,000 clones, with roughly 87% found just once. Material: peripheral blood. These receptors all stem from a woman older than 75 with acute or convalescent COVID-19. Each CDR3 is given with its conserved first and last residue. The order of the fields is CDR3 DNA, CDR3 protein, CDR3 length, clone size, J gene, D gene, V gene. D genes are given only for firm matches. Expanded clones get a size class; other rows say once, few or many, or leave the size out.

cdr3_nt: TGCAGTGCGAGGGCTAATGAAAAACTGTTTTTT
cdr3_aa: CSARANEKLFF
cdr3_length: 11
clone_size: -
j_call: TRBJ1-4
d_call: -
v_call: TRBV20-1

cdr3_nt: TGTGCCAGCAGCGTGAGTGACAATCAGCCCCAGCATTTT
cdr3_aa: CASSVSDNQPQHF
cdr3_length: 13
clone_size: -
j_call: TRBJ1-5
d_call: -
v_call: TRBV9

cdr3_nt: TGTGCCAGCAGTTACGCGCACAGGGATCGTGAAAAACTGTTTTTT
cdr3_aa: CASSYAHRDREKLFF
cdr3_length: 15
clone_size: -
j_call: TRBJ1-4
d_call: -
v_call: TRBV6-5

cdr3_nt: TGTGCCAGCAACCAACTAGGGCTGAACACCGGGGAGCTGTTTTTT
cdr3_aa: CASNQLGLNTGELFF
cdr3_length: 15
clone_size: few
j_call: TRBJ2-2
d_call: -
v_call: TRBV7-2

cdr3_nt: TGTGCCAGCAGTTTCTACAGGGAACCCTACGAGCAGTACTTC
cdr3_aa: CASSFYREPYEQYF
cdr3_length: 14
clone_size: -
j_call: TRBJ2-7
d_call: -
v_call: TRBV28

cdr3_nt: TGTGCCAGCTCACCATTCAGGGGGCGGGATCAGCCCCAGCATTTT
cdr3_aa: CASSPFRGRDQPQHF
cdr3_length: 15
clone_size: -
j_call: TRBJ1-5
d_call: TRBD1
v_call: TRBV18

cdr3_nt: TGTGCCAGCTGCGTCACTCAGAACACCGGGGAGCTGTTTTTT
cdr3_aa: CASCVTQNTGELFF
cdr3_length: 14
clone_size: -
j_call: TRBJ2-2
d_call: -
v_call: TRBV6-6

cdr3_nt: TGTGCCAGCAGCTTAGGCCTAGCGGGAGGGTATGAGCAGTTCTTC
cdr3_aa: CASSLGLAGGYEQFF
cdr3_length: 15
clone_size: -
j_call: TRBJ2-1
d_call: TRBD2
v_call: TRBV11-1

cdr3_nt: TGTGCCAGTAGGAAGGGGGCAGGATACGAGCAGTACTTC
cdr3_aa: CASRKGAGYEQYF
cdr3_length: 13
clone_size: -
j_call: TRBJ2-7
d_call: TRBD1
v_call: TRBV6-5

cdr3_nt: TGTGCCAGCAGTTTTCCCTTTCAGAATCAGCCCCAGCATTTT
cdr3_aa: CASSFPFQNQPQHF
cdr3_length: 14
clone_size: -
j_call: TRBJ1-5
d_call: -
v_call: TRBV28

cdr3_nt: TGTGCCAGCAGCCTATCGGGGAGGGTAGAGACCCAGTACTTC
cdr3_aa: CASSLSGRVETQYF
cdr3_length: 14
clone_size: -
j_call: TRBJ2-5
d_call: TRBD2
v_call: TRBV7-3

cdr3_nt: TGTGCCAGCAGCGGAAACTTATTGGGAGGCGAGCAGTACTTC
cdr3_aa: CASSGNLLGGEQYF
cdr3_length: 14
clone_size: -
j_call: TRBJ2-7
d_call: -
v_call: TRBV9

cdr3_nt: TGCGCCAGCAGCTTGGAAACAGGGGTATCTTTCTTT
cdr3_aa: CASSLETGVSFF
cdr3_length: 12
clone_size: few
j_call: TRBJ1-1
d_call: TRBD1
v_call: TRBV5-1

cdr3_nt: TGTGCCAGCAGTGAATCAGTACAAGAGACCCAGTACTTC
cdr3_aa: CASSESVQETQYF
cdr3_length: 13
clone_size: once
j_call: TRBJ2-5
d_call: -
v_call: TRBV25-1

cdr3_nt: TGTGCCAGCAGTCGGATGGGCGTGGGCACAGATACGCAGTATTTT
cdr3_aa: CASSRMGVGTDTQYF
cdr3_length: 15
clone_size: few
j_call: TRBJ2-3
d_call: -
v_call: TRBV6-2/TRBV6-3

cdr3_nt: TGTGCCAGCAGTTGGACAGGAAAGCGGGTCGATACGCAGTATTTT
cdr3_aa: CASSWTGKRVDTQYF
cdr3_length: 15
clone_size: -
j_call: TRBJ2-3
d_call: -
v_call: TRBV2

cdr3_nt: TGTGCCAGTAGTAGTCTAGCGGGGAACAATGAGCAGTTCTTC
cdr3_aa: CASSSLAGNNEQFF
cdr3_length: 14
clone_size: -
j_call: TRBJ2-1
d_call: TRBD2
v_call: TRBV19

cdr3_nt: TGTGCCAGCAGCCAAGTTGCAACTAGCGGGAGACTGTACAATGAGCAGTTCTTC
cdr3_aa: CASSQVATSGRLYNEQFF
cdr3_length: 18
clone_size: once
j_call: TRBJ2-1
d_call: TRBD2
v_call: TRBV3-1/TRBV3-2

cdr3_nt: TGTGCCAGCAGCCCAGGAGGACTAGCGGGATACTGGGTGACAGATACGCAGTATTTT
cdr3_aa: CASSPGGLAGYWVTDTQYF
cdr3_length: 19
clone_size: -
j_call: TRBJ2-3
d_call: TRBD2
v_call: TRBV7-2

cdr3_nt: TGTGCCAGCAGTTTAGGGGGGGACAATCAGCCCCAGCATTTT
cdr3_aa: CASSLGGDNQPQHF
cdr3_length: 14
clone_size: -
j_call: TRBJ1-5
d_call: -
v_call: TRBV27

cdr3_nt: TGTGCCACCAGTGATACAGCGACTAGAGCTTACAATGAGCAGTTCTTC
cdr3_aa: CATSDTATRAYNEQFF
cdr3_length: 16
clone_size: -
j_call: TRBJ2-1
d_call: -
v_call: TRBV24-1

cdr3_nt: TGTGCCAGCAGCCAAGATGTTTGGGGGGGAGGCACAGATACGCAGTATTTT
cdr3_aa: CASSQDVWGGGTDTQYF
cdr3_length: 17
clone_size: once
j_call: TRBJ2-3
d_call: TRBD2
v_call: TRBV14

cdr3_nt: TGTGCCAGCGCCCCCGGACAGGGCAGGGCCGGGGAGCTGTTTTTT
cdr3_aa: CASAPGQGRAGELFF
cdr3_length: 15
clone_size: -
j_call: TRBJ2-2
d_call: TRBD1
v_call: TRBV9

cdr3_nt: TGCGCCAGCAGCGTTACAGGGGACACCGGGGAGCTGTTTTTT
cdr3_aa: CASSVTGDTGELFF
cdr3_length: 14
clone_size: -
j_call: TRBJ2-2
d_call: TRBD1
v_call: TRBV5-1

cdr3_nt: TGTGCCAGCAGCGCCCTAGGAAGAGGCAGTGGGACCCAGTACTTC
cdr3_aa: CASSALGRGSGTQYF
cdr3_length: 15
clone_size: -
j_call: TRBJ2-5
d_call: -
v_call: TRBV7-7

cdr3_nt: TGTGCCAGCAGCTTGGATATAGTTGCGGGTGAGCAGTACTTC
cdr3_aa: CASSLDIVAGEQYF
cdr3_length: 14
clone_size: -
j_call: TRBJ2-7
d_call: -
v_call: TRBV5-8

cdr3_nt: TGTGCCAGCAGGGTTCGACAGGGCGGTTATGGCTACACCTTC
cdr3_aa: CASRVRQGGYGYTF
cdr3_length: 14
clone_size: -
j_call: TRBJ1-2
d_call: TRBD1
v_call: TRBV28

cdr3_nt: TGTGCCAGCACCCTGCTTAGCGCCTCCTACAATGAGCAGTTCTTC
cdr3_aa: CASTLLSASYNEQFF
cdr3_length: 15
clone_size: -
j_call: TRBJ2-1
d_call: -
v_call: TRBV11-2

cdr3_nt: TGTGCCAGCAGTCCCGGGACTAGCGGGAGAGCCAAAGATACGCAGTATTTT
cdr3_aa: CASSPGTSGRAKDTQYF
cdr3_length: 17
clone_size: -
j_call: TRBJ2-3
d_call: TRBD2
v_call: TRBV2

cdr3_nt: TGCGCCAGCAGTGAGCTCGGGAGGGCCCAGTTCTTC
cdr3_aa: CASSELGRAQFF
cdr3_length: 12
clone_size: -
j_call: TRBJ2-1
d_call: TRBD2
v_call: TRBV10-2

cdr3_nt: TGTGCCAGCAGCTCTGACAGGGGTGGTTATGGCTACACCTTC
cdr3_aa: CASSSDRGGYGYTF
cdr3_length: 14
clone_size: -
j_call: TRBJ1-2
d_call: TRBD1
v_call: TRBV7-2

cdr3_nt: TGTGCCAGCAGCGCCGGGACTAGCGGGAGGGGGGTTGCGTACAATGAGCAGTTCTTC
cdr3_aa: CASSAGTSGRGVAYNEQFF
cdr3_length: 19
clone_size: -
j_call: TRBJ2-1
d_call: TRBD2
v_call: TRBV5-8

cdr3_nt: TGTGCCAGCAGCTCAGCGGGGCGTTGGGGGTTCCGCGTGTCAGATACGCAGTATTTT
cdr3_aa: CASSSAGRWGFRVSDTQYF
cdr3_length: 19
clone_size: -
j_call: TRBJ2-3
d_call: TRBD2
v_call: TRBV5-4

cdr3_nt: TGTGCCAGCAGCTTCCGTCCGGGACAGGCCTCCTACGAGCAGTACTTC
cdr3_aa: CASSFRPGQASYEQYF
cdr3_length: 16
clone_size: -
j_call: TRBJ2-7
d_call: TRBD1
v_call: TRBV7-6

cdr3_nt: TGTGCCAGCAGCCAAGAGGGACAGACTAATGAAAAACTGTTTTTT
cdr3_aa: CASSQEGQTNEKLFF
cdr3_length: 15
clone_size: -
j_call: TRBJ1-4
d_call: TRBD1
v_call: TRBV3-1/TRBV3-2

cdr3_nt: TGTGCCAGTAGTATGAGGCCCCATAGTGTCTACGAGCAGTACTTC
cdr3_aa: CASSMRPHSVYEQYF
cdr3_length: 15
clone_size: many
j_call: TRBJ2-7
d_call: -
v_call: TRBV19

cdr3_nt: TGTGCCATCAGTGAGGCGGACTATGGCTACACCTTC
cdr3_aa: CAISEADYGYTF
cdr3_length: 12
clone_size: -
j_call: TRBJ1-2
d_call: -
v_call: TRBV10-3

cdr3_nt: TGTGCCAGCAGTTTTGGTGGAGCGGGAGTACAATACGAGCAGTACTTC
cdr3_aa: CASSFGGAGVQYEQYF
cdr3_length: 16
clone_size: -
j_call: TRBJ2-7
d_call: TRBD2
v_call: TRBV27

cdr3_nt: TGTGCCAGCAGCCCCACTCACCGGGACGTAGTCTACGGGGGAAAAAAGTTCTTC
cdr3_aa: CASSPTHRDVVYGGKKFF
cdr3_length: 18
clone_size: -
j_call: TRBJ2-1
d_call: -
v_call: TRBV5-6

cdr3_nt: TGTGCCAGCAGCGAAACCCCCGGACAGAGTACCTACGAGCAGTACTTC
cdr3_aa: CASSETPGQSTYEQYF
cdr3_length: 16
clone_size: medium-sized
j_call: TRBJ2-7
d_call: -
v_call: TRBV7-9

cdr3_nt: TGTGCCAGCAGTGAAGCTACACAGGTTCATCAGTACTTC
cdr3_aa: CASSEATQVHQYF
cdr3_length: 13
clone_size: -
j_call: TRBJ2-7
d_call: -
v_call: TRBV6-1

cdr3_nt: TGTGCTAGTGGTTTTACAGGGGCGGCCGGGGAGCTGTTTTTT
cdr3_aa: CASGFTGAAGELFF
cdr3_length: 14
clone_size: -
j_call: TRBJ2-2
d_call: TRBD1
v_call: TRBV12-5